The 10 T cell receptor beta chains reported below all come from one sample, sequenced in a study of T cell repertoires in cytomegalovirus infection. These receptors lack a known antigen. TCRdb fed the reads into MiXCR, producing one record per CDR3 protein. The sample has approximately 770,000 distinct CDR3 sequences; roughly 28% are singletons. This sample comprised cultured CD8+ T cells from PBMCs, obtained from culture after CMV antigen stimulation. The source is a human donor in good health (CMV status not recorded). Some clones in this sample may be carry-over from other donors' samples.

This clonotype was picked up a small number of times. The chain uses TRBV6-2 or TRBV6-3 and TRBJ2-7; D ambiguous. The CDR3 has 15 amino acids. CDR1 is MNHEY and CDR2 is SVGEGT in the germline V gene. The germline V and J ends were trimmed by 2 bases and 2 bases, with 13 bases remaining between them. Here the CDR3 DNA reads TGTGCCAGCAGTTACGGCCCAGGATTAACCTACGAGCAGTACGTC. It yields the protein CASSYGPGLTYEQYV.

The chain recombines TRBV12-3 or TRBV12-4 with TRBJ1-4, with TRBD1 matching 7 bases. The CDR3 contains 14 residues. Unmatched junction bases numbered 8, after V lost 6 bases and J lost 7 bases. This chain's CDR3 is CASSLRDSSEKLFF. The CDR3 DNA is TGTGCCAGCAGCCTCAGGGACAGTAGTGAAAAACTGTTTTTT.

This clonotype was observed a handful of times. The chain couples TRBV7-6 to TRBJ2-7, with 7 nucleotides matching TRBD1. The CDR3 extends over 17 amino acids. The V and J ends lost 3 bases and 2 bases, in that order; junction bases with no gene match: 13. In germline, CDR1 is SGHVS, CDR2 FNYEAQ. CDR3 protein: CASSLSLRTGNTYEQYF. The CDR3, as DNA: TGTGCCAGCAGCTTGTCCTTAAGGACAGGAAACACCTACGAGCAGTACTTC.

This rearrangement joins TRBV7-9 to TRBJ1-2; 8 nucleotides line up with TRBD1. This CDR3 has 13 amino acids. Looked up from germline, CDR1 is SEHNR and CDR2 is FQNEAQ (reference sequence). The J segment lost 6 bases and the V segment lost 6 bases, leaving 6 bases of the junction unmatched. For the CDR3, the DNA is TGTGCCAGCAGACCAGGGGGCGGGGATGGCTACACCTTC. Residues: CASRPGGGDGYTF.

This clonotype has more than one count but fewer than ten. One junction end disagrees with the germline gene, perhaps due to a read error. The V call is TRBV7-7, the J call TRBJ2-5; the D gene is possibly TRBD1 (6 bases). Germline V gene sequence: CDR1 SSHAT, CDR2 FNYEAQ (reference sequence). CDR3 length: 15 residues. The CDR3 reads CASSSLPGAYETQYF. CDR3 nucleotides: TGTGCTAGCAGCTCCCTCCCAGGGGCGTACGAGACCCAGTACTTC.

This clonotype was counted ten times or more. The rearrangement uses TRBV7-2 and TRBJ2-1; D remains ambiguous. CDR3 length equals 13 residues. Germline lookup yields CDR1 SGHTA and CDR2 FQGNSA. Trimming pared 7 bases from V and 7 bases from J, leaving 14 bases between. Here the CDR3 reads CASTQGSMNEQFF. Written as DNA, the CDR3 is TGTGCCAGCACCCAAGGCTCGATGAATGAGCAGTTCTTC. Combining the CDR3 with reference TRBV7-2 and TRBJ2-1 gives the whole variable domain GAGVSQSPSNKVTEKGKDVELRCDPISGHTALYWYRQSLGQGLEFLIYFQGNSAPDKSGLPSDRFSAERTGGSVSTLTIQRTQQEDSAVYLCASTQGSMNEQFFGPGTRLTVL.

There are many counts of this clonotype. The rearrangement joins TRBV12-3 or TRBV12-4 to TRBJ1-4, with TRBD1 identical over 7 bases. Losses at the gene ends were 8 bases for V and 8 bases for J; bases not matched to a gene: 14. There are 15 residues in the CDR3. The CDR3 spells CASSMEGAGGEKLFF. CDR3 DNA: TGTGCCAGCTCAATGGAGGGGGCAGGTGGCGAAAAACTGTTTTTT.

J is TRBJ2-1 and V is TRBV2; 8 bases are a match to TRBD2. Per the germline V gene, CDR1 is SNHLY and CDR2 is FYNNEI. With V trimmed by 9 bases and J by 7 bases, 8 bases remained unmatched. The CDR3 spans 13 residues. This CDR3 is CARNGGEENEQFF. CDR3 coding DNA: TGTGCCAGAAACGGGGGGGAAGAGAATGAGCAGTTCTTC.

This clonotype has just a few counts. The genes are TRBV7-3 and TRBJ2-6; D possibly corresponds to TRBD2 (5 bases). Germline lookup yields CDR1 SGHTA and CDR2 FQGTGA. The V and J ends lost 5 bases and 0 bases respectively, with 8 bases between them. The CDR3 consists of 15 residues. Here the CDR3 reads CASSLTTSGANVLTF. As DNA, the CDR3 is TGTGCCAGCAGCCTGACTACCTCTGGGGCCAACGTCCTGACTTTC.

The chain joins TRBV27 to TRBJ1-5, with a tentative D call TRBD1 (5 bases). The CDR3 totals 14 residues. CDR1 and CDR2 (germline): MNHEY, SMNVEV (reference sequence). Between the trimmed V and J ends, which lost 4 bases and 6 bases, there was a span of 13 bases. CDR3: CASSSGFGGQPQHF. The CDR3, as DNA: TGTGCCAGCAGTTCAGGGTTTGGCGGTCAGCCCCAGCATTTT.